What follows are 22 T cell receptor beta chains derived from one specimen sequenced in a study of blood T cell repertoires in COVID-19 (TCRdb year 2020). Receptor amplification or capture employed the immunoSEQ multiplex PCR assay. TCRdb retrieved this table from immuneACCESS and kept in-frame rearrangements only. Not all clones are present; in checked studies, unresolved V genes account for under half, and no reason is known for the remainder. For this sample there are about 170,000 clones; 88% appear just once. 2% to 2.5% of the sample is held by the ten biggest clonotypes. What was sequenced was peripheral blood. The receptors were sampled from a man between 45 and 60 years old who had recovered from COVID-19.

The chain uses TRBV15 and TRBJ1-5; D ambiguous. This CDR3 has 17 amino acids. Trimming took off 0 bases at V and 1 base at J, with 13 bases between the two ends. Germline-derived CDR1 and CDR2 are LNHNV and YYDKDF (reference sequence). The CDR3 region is CATSREEGRRSNQPQHF. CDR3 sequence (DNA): TGTGCCACCAGCAGAGAGGAGGGAAGGAGAAGCAATCAGCCCCAGCATTTT.

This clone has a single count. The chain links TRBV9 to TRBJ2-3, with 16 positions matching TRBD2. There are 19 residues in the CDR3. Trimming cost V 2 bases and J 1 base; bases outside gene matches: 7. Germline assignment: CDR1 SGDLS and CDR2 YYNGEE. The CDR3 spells CASSVAGTSGGARTDTQYF. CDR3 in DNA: TGTGCCAGCAGCGTTGCCGGGACTAGCGGGGGGGCACGCACAGATACGCAGTATTTT.

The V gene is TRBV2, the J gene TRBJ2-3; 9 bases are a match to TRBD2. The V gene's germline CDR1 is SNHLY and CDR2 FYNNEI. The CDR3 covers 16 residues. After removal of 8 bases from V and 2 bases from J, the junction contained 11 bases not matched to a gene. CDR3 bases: TGTGCCAGCGATTTCCAAGGACTAGCGTACACAGATACGCAGTATTTT. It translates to CASDFQGLAYTDTQYF.

The CDR3 DNA reads TGCGCCAGCAGCCAAGATTCTAGCGGGAGGGCCGAGGCAGATACGCAGTATTTT. Residues: CASSQDSSGRAEADTQYF. The V and J genes are TRBV4-1 and TRBJ2-3, with 12 bases that match TRBD2. The germline CDR1 and CDR2 sequences are MGHRA and YSYEKL. The CDR3 length is 18 residues. V trimming: 0 bases; J trimming: 4 bases; junction bases outside the gene matches: 8.

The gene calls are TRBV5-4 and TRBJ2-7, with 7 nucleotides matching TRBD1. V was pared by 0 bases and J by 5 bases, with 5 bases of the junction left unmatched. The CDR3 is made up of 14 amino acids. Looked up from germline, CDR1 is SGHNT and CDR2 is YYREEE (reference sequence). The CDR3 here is CASSLDRGFHEQYF. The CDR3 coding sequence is TGTGCCAGCAGCTTGGACAGGGGATTCCACGAGCAGTACTTC.

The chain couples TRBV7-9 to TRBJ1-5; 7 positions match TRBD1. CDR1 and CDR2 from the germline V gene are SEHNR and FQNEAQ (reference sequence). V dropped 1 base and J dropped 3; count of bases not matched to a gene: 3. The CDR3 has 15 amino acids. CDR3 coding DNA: TGTGCCAGCAGCTTAGGAGGGACAGACAATCAGCCCCAGCATTTT. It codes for CASSLGGTDNQPQHF.

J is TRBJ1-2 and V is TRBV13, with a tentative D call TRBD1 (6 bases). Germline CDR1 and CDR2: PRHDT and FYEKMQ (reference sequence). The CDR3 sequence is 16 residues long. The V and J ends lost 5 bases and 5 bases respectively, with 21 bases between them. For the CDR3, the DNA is TGTGCCAGCAGCCTCGGACAGCCCTTGCAACCTTATGGCTACACCTTC. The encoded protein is CASSLGQPLQPYGYTF.

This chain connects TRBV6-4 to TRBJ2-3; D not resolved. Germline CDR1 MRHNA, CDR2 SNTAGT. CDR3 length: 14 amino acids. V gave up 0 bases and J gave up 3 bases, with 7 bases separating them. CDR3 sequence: CASSDSLSTDTQYF. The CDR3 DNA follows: TGTGCCAGCAGTGACTCTCTGAGTACAGATACGCAGTATTTT.

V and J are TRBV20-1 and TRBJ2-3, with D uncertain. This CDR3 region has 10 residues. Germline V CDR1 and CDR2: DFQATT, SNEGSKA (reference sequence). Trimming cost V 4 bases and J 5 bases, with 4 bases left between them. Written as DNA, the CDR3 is TGCAGTGCTACTTTAGATACGCAGTATTTT. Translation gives CSATLDTQYF.

The CDR3 region has the DNA TGTGCCAGCAGTTTAGGCGGGGGGGCTACAGATACGCAGTATTTT. This translates into CASSLGGGATDTQYF. The chain employs TRBV28 and TRBJ2-3; TRBD2 matches 9 bases. CDR3 length: 15 amino acids. The trim removed 2 bases at V and 3 bases at J, leaving 3 bases unmatched. CDR1 is MDHEN, CDR2 SYDVKM, per germline. Full variable domain (rest looked up from reference TRBV28 and TRBJ2-3): DVKVTQSSRYLVKRTGEKVFLECVQDMDHENMFWYRQDPGLGLRLIYFSYDVKMKEKGDIPEGYSVSREKKERFSLILESASTNQTSMYLCASSLGGGATDTQYFGPGTRLTVL.

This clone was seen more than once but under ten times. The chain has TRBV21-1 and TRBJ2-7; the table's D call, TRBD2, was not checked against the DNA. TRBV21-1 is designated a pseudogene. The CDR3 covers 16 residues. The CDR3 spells CASSKAPRGRPYEQYF. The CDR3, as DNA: TGTGCCAGCAGCAAAGCCCCCCGCGGGCGCCCCTACGAGCAGTACTTC.

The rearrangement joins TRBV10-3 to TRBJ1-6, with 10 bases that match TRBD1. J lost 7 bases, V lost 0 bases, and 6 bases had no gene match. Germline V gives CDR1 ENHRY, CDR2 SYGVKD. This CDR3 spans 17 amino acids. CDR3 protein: CAISESETGGHNSPLHF. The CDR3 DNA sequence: TGTGCCATCAGTGAGTCGGAGACAGGGGGCCACAATTCACCCCTCCACTTT.

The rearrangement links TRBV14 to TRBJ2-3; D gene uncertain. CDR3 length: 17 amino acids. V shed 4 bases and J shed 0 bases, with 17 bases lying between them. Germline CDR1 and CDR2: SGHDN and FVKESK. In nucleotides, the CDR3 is TGTGCCAGCAGCCTAGGAGAGAGAGACTTCAGCACAGATACGCAGTATTTT. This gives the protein CASSLGERDFSTDTQYF.

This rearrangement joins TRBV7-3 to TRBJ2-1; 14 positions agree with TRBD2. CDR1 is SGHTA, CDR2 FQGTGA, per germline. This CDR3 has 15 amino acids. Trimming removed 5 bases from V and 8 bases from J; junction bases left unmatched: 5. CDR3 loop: CASSAGLAGVHEQFF. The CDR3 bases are TGTGCCAGCAGCGCGGGACTAGCGGGAGTACATGAGCAGTTCTTC.

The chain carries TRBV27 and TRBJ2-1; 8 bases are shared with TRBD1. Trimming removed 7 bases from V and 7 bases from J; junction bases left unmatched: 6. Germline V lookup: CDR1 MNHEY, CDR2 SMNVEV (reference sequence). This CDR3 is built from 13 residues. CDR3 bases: TGTGCCAGCATTAAAACAGGGGGGAATGAGCAGTTCTTC. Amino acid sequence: CASIKTGGNEQFF.

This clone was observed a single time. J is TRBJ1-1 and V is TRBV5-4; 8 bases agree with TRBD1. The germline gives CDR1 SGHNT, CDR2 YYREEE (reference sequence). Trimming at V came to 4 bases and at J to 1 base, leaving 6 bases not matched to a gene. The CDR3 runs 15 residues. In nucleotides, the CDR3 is TGTGCCAGCAGCCCAGGACAGGGAACGAACACTGAAGCTTTCTTT. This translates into CASSPGQGTNTEAFF.

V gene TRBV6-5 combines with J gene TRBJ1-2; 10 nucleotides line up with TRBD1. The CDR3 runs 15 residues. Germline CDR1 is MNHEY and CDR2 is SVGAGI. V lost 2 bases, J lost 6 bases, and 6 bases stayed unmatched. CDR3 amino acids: CASSYETGGRDGYTF. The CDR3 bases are TGTGCCAGCAGTTACGAGACAGGGGGCAGAGATGGCTACACCTTC.

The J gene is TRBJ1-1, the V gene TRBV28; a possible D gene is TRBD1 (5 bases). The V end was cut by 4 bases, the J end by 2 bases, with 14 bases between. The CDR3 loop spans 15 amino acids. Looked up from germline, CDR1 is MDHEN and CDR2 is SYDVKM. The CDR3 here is CASSSLQATNTEAFF. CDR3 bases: TGTGCCAGCAGTTCCCTACAGGCGACCAACACTGAAGCTTTCTTT.

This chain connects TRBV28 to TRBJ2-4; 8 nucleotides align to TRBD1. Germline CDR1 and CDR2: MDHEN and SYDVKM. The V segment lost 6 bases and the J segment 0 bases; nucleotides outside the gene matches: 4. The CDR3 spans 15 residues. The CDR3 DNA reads TGTGCCAGCAGCCTCAGGGGGCCAGCCAAAAACATTCAGTACTTC. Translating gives CASSLRGPAKNIQYF.

This CDR3 reads CASSQVRGQGNNSPLHF. The CDR3 DNA sequence: TGTGCCAGCAGCCAAGTCAGAGGACAGGGGAATAATTCACCCCTCCACTTT. The chain has TRBV4-2 and TRBJ1-6; TRBD1 aligns across 9 bases. CDR1 and CDR2 from the germline V gene are LGHNA and YNFKEQ. The CDR3 spans 17 residues. V lost 1 base and J lost 5; bases outside the gene matches: 6.

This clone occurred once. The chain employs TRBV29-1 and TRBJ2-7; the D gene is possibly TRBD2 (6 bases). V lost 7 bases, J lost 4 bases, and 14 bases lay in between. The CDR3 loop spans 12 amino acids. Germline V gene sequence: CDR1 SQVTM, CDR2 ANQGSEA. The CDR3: CSAGTGAYEQYF. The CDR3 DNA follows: TGCAGCGCGGGGACGGGAGCGTACGAGCAGTACTTC.

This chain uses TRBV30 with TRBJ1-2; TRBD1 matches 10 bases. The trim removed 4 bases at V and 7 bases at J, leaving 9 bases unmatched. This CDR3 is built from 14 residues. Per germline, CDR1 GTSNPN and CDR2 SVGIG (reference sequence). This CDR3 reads CAWTFLGQGSGYTF. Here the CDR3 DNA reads TGTGCCTGGACCTTCCTGGGACAGGGGAGTGGCTACACCTTC.